The rows below give T cell receptor beta chains drawn from one sample of a study of OX40 agonist ivuxolimab in advanced cancers. Data came from immunoSEQ multiplex PCR; TCRdb stores just in-frame clones and leaves some out. Among 80,000 or so clones listed, roughly 88% were seen once. Sequencing was performed on CD4+ or CD8+ T cells sorted from blood, taken in a trial of the OX40 agonist ivuxolimab. Every receptor here comes from an adult with an advanced solid tumor such as melanoma, head and neck, liver or kidney cancer. The CDR3 runs from the conserved cysteine through the conserved F or W. The order of the fields is clone size, D gene, V gene, J gene, CDR3 protein. The D gene is left open where the match is weak. Part of the rows lack a size; the others show once, few, many or a class for expanded clones.

abundance: once; d_gene: TRBD1; v_gene: TRBV7-6; j_gene: TRBJ2-1; CDR3aa: CASSPTGARNEQFF
abundance: -; d_gene: -; v_gene: TRBV11-2; j_gene: TRBJ2-2; CDR3aa: CASSLAGGVPGELFF
abundance: -; d_gene: TRBD1; v_gene: TRBV19; j_gene: TRBJ1-4; CDR3aa: CASRDRYEKLFF
abundance: -; d_gene: -; v_gene: TRBV6-1; j_gene: TRBJ1-5; CDR3aa: CASSGVTDNQPQHF
abundance: -; d_gene: TRBD2; v_gene: TRBV19; j_gene: TRBJ2-1; CDR3aa: CASSRLAGGSYNEQFF
abundance: -; d_gene: -; v_gene: TRBV18; j_gene: TRBJ2-1; CDR3aa: CASSAEGSSYNEQFF
abundance: -; d_gene: TRBD1; v_gene: TRBV6-5; j_gene: TRBJ1-4; CDR3aa: CASSLGQGGEKLFF
abundance: -; d_gene: TRBD1; v_gene: TRBV28; j_gene: TRBJ1-1; CDR3aa: CASSLSARTGDTEAFF
abundance: -; d_gene: -; v_gene: TRBV11-2; j_gene: TRBJ2-2; CDR3aa: CASSFWGNTGELFF
abundance: -; d_gene: TRBD1; v_gene: TRBV7-2; j_gene: TRBJ1-4; CDR3aa: CASSLGGTANEKLFF
abundance: -; d_gene: TRBD1; v_gene: TRBV7-2; j_gene: TRBJ1-3; CDR3aa: CASSLRGATGNTIYF
abundance: -; d_gene: -; v_gene: TRBV4-1; j_gene: TRBJ2-3; CDR3aa: CASSGPGSPDTQYF
abundance: -; d_gene: -; v_gene: TRBV6-1; j_gene: TRBJ2-1; CDR3aa: CASHPTQGGGYEQFF
abundance: -; d_gene: -; v_gene: TRBV6-1; j_gene: TRBJ1-2; CDR3aa: CASNHERGYTF
abundance: -; d_gene: TRBD2; v_gene: TRBV7-9; j_gene: TRBJ2-1; CDR3aa: CASSWTSVEQFF
abundance: -; d_gene: -; v_gene: TRBV20-1; j_gene: TRBJ2-7; CDR3aa: CSAREGDEQYF
abundance: -; d_gene: -; v_gene: TRBV6-1; j_gene: TRBJ2-3; CDR3aa: CASALPGADTQYF
abundance: few; d_gene: -; v_gene: TRBV11-3; j_gene: TRBJ1-6; CDR3aa: CASSSGTRRSLHF
abundance: -; d_gene: TRBD2; v_gene: TRBV11-2; j_gene: TRBJ2-1; CDR3aa: CASSREAAGEQFF
abundance: few; d_gene: -; v_gene: TRBV6-5; j_gene: TRBJ1-2; CDR3aa: CASSYSIGEGYGYTF
abundance: -; d_gene: -; v_gene: TRBV6-1; j_gene: TRBJ2-4; CDR3aa: CASSAEGAGVPLAKNIQYF
abundance: -; d_gene: TRBD1; v_gene: TRBV6-5; j_gene: TRBJ1-1; CDR3aa: CASSSRVGGGAFF
abundance: -; d_gene: -; v_gene: TRBV7-9; j_gene: TRBJ1-2; CDR3aa: CASSTILWAGPRGGYTF
abundance: -; d_gene: -; v_gene: TRBV11-3; j_gene: TRBJ1-5; CDR3aa: CASSLGGQVNQPQHF
abundance: -; d_gene: -; v_gene: TRBV5-1; j_gene: TRBJ2-7; CDR3aa: CASSSGAGAYEQYF
abundance: few; d_gene: -; v_gene: TRBV5-1; j_gene: TRBJ2-7; CDR3aa: CASSLISATYEQYF
abundance: -; d_gene: -; v_gene: TRBV5-1; j_gene: TRBJ2-7; CDR3aa: CASRLVEFDEQYF
abundance: -; d_gene: -; v_gene: TRBV6-1; j_gene: TRBJ2-7; CDR3aa: CASRRQGNYEQYF
abundance: -; d_gene: -; v_gene: TRBV5-1; j_gene: TRBJ2-3; CDR3aa: CASRAPSTDTQYF
abundance: -; d_gene: TRBD1; v_gene: TRBV27; j_gene: TRBJ2-3; CDR3aa: CASSLTGTARTDTQYF
abundance: -; d_gene: TRBD2; v_gene: TRBV9; j_gene: TRBJ2-1; CDR3aa: CASSVASSGVAEQFF
abundance: -; d_gene: -; v_gene: TRBV28; j_gene: TRBJ1-1; CDR3aa: CASSSSMNTEAFF
abundance: -; d_gene: TRBD2; v_gene: TRBV11-1; j_gene: TRBJ2-3; CDR3aa: CASSLGGRIPDTQYF
abundance: -; d_gene: -; v_gene: TRBV5-1; j_gene: TRBJ2-3; CDR3aa: CASGVGGASTDTQYF
abundance: -; d_gene: TRBD2; v_gene: TRBV7-9; j_gene: TRBJ2-7; CDR3aa: CASSLFLAGGPPRYEQYF
abundance: -; d_gene: TRBD1; v_gene: TRBV19; j_gene: TRBJ1-1; CDR3aa: CASRHDRGSNTEAFF
abundance: -; d_gene: -; v_gene: TRBV28; j_gene: TRBJ1-2; CDR3aa: CASSLIQRNVGYTF
abundance: few; d_gene: -; v_gene: TRBV14; j_gene: TRBJ1-1; CDR3aa: CASSPCVRVGTEAFF
abundance: -; d_gene: TRBD2; v_gene: TRBV19; j_gene: TRBJ2-7; CDR3aa: CASSAPVWGGIPYEQYF
abundance: -; d_gene: -; v_gene: TRBV18; j_gene: TRBJ2-5; CDR3aa: CASSRTQETQYF
abundance: -; d_gene: -; v_gene: TRBV7-8; j_gene: TRBJ2-7; CDR3aa: CASRTTQSYEQYF
abundance: -; d_gene: -; v_gene: TRBV19; j_gene: TRBJ2-3; CDR3aa: CASSKARASDTQYF